Sequencing of this T cell receptor beta chain was carried out in a study of blood T cell repertoires in COVID-19. This CDR3 region has 14 residues. CDR1 is SGHNT, CDR2 YYREEE, per germline (reference sequence). V was cut by 2 bases and J by 4 bases, with 12 bases left in between. Generated by immunoSEQ multiplex PCR, the TCRdb table keeps only in-frame clones and is missing some. This sample carries roughly 240,000 clones, 86% of them seen once, and the ten largest clones take around 1.7%. The receptor was derived from an older woman who had recovered from COVID-19. Sequenced sample: peripheral blood. The chain has TRBV5-4 and TRBJ2-5, with D perhaps matching TRBD2 (5 bases). CDR3: CASSLNDRGETQYF. In DNA, the CDR3 is TGTGCCAGCAGCTTAAACGACCGGGGAGAGACCCAGTACTTC.